A selection of T cell receptor beta chains follows, all from one sample in a study of technical replicates of blood from several donors. Clones were sequenced by immunoSEQ multiplex PCR, and TCRdb holds only the in-frame ones, with some missing. Among 79,000 or so clones listed, about 91% were seen once. The sample comprised T cells isolated from PBMCs. These receptor sequences come from a human donor in good health. CDR3s include the opening cysteine and the closing phenylalanine or tryptophan. The D gene is left open where the match is weak.

v_call d_call cdr3_aa
TRBV2 TRBD2 CASKIGTTQETQYF
TRBV5-4 TRBD2 CASSFAVAGGEQFF
TRBV28 NA CASLPSGSTYSTDTQYF
TRBV5-1 NA CASSPGDNSGNTIYF
TRBV11-1 TRBD1 CASSPWTGDLNGYTF
TRBV4-1 NA CASSQAYDRQLPYGYTF
TRBV5-1 TRBD1 CASSAATGTANTGELFF
TRBV10-3 NA CAISDLRGHGYTF
TRBV18 TRBD1 CASSGQENTEAFF
TRBV7-2 TRBD1 CASSFGQGGPSGANVLTF
TRBV7-9 TRBD2 CASSRTSGRETQYF
TRBV6-5 TRBD1 CASSYSWGQGYEQYF
TRBV9 NA CASTPDRTDTQYF
TRBV27 TRBD1 CASSTGTGSYEQFF
TRBV4-1 NA CASSLRSRDTSNSPLHF
TRBV11-2 NA CASSSVKRGGYTF
TRBV19 NA CASIMNTEAFF
TRBV29-1 NA CSVGGRLTDTQYF
TRBV19 TRBD1 CASSPETGVTGNQPQHF
TRBV6-1 NA CASGQMDTRNQPQHF
TRBV23-1 NA CASTPRGTNSYNSPLHF
TRBV28 TRBD2 CASSPGTSGAGTQYF
TRBV6-5 NA CASSYSGGSSEAFF
TRBV30 NA CAWSVITGQETQYF
TRBV4-1 NA CASSQDVREGKKLFF
TRBV10-3 NA CAISARESSGNTIYF
TRBV5-6 TRBD1 CASSLGQGNYGYTF
TRBV4-1 NA CASSQEAGRNEKLFF
TRBV9 NA CASSVSPNYEQYF
TRBV6-4 NA CASSDRDTGELFF
TRBV14 TRBD2 CASSPPGGPYNEQFF
TRBV7-3 TRBD1 CASSPNTGDLVGYTF
TRBV6-1 NA CASSVFGDLTDTQYF
TRBV28 NA CASSFSSIFAKPGANEKLFF
TRBV11-3 NA CASSLGQPMNTGELFF
TRBV30 NA CAWSPHLGQGAGTLHF
TRBV28 NA CASSSVQGGNTIYF
TRBV10-2 TRBD2 CASTPGTSSEQFF
TRBV19 TRBD1 CASSISGTGYNEQFF
TRBV4-1 TRBD1 CASSQATGTGGRAFF
TRBV2 NA CASSGSPGGGYTF
TRBV7-2 TRBD1 CASSLGTGGFQPQHF
TRBV9 NA CASSVATGELFF
TRBV5-1 TRBD1 CASSFRGPNTEAFF
TRBV18 NA CASSGDIGNYGYTF
TRBV28 NA CASSKRTGLHEQFF
TRBV11-2 TRBD1 CASSHPEWDRSSYEQYF
TRBV18 NA CASSPEAANQPQHF
TRBV13 TRBD2 CASSPRLAGAYEQYF